This TCR beta chain was found in a study of T cell repertoires in cytomegalovirus infection (dated by TCRdb to between 2019 and 2020). With respect to the entire study: Donor HLA type was relevant to the analysis, as public TCR beta signatures indicated carriage of CMV infection together with the matching HLA type. Study-wide conclusions, independent of this receptor: The ex vivo response was dominated by HLA-C-restricted CMV-specific TCR beta clonotypes, which also provided the single most frequent clonotype in two of eight donors. Cumulative frequency of public TCR beta family members discriminated carriers of CMV infection plus the relevant HLA type in this cohort and an independent roughly 330-donor cohort.

Data came from an Illumina HiSeq 1500. The public reads were reanalyzed by TCRdb: fastp trimming at Q25, MiXCR alignment, in-frame beta chains only. CDR3 protein sequences are deduplicated, and each keeps its most common genes and DNA. The sample data list some 160,000 distinct CDR3 sequences, and approximately 17% of these were observed just once. The ten largest clones take up approximately 18% of the sample. With respect to this clonotype: The antigen it recognizes is unknown. Base qualities are not provided; no much larger clone lies one nucleotide away.

V is clipped by 4 bases and J by 2 bases, and the sequence between their germline boundaries is 15 bases long. The germline V gene encodes CDR1 SGHTA and CDR2 FQGNSA. The CDR3 holds 15 amino acids from the cysteine to the phenylalanine. Only the CDR3 region is kept as DNA, spanning 45 bases read in frame from base 1. The specimen sequenced was CD8+ T cells from PBMCs. The origin of this receptor is a human donor in good health (CMV status not recorded). Some clones in this sample may be carry-over from other donors' samples. The chain is encoded by TRBV7-2 joined to TRBJ2-7; the D gene identity is not certain. The DNA sequence reads TGTGCCAGCAGCTGGCGGTACAGCATAACCTACGAGCAGTACTTC. Protein translation: CASSWRYSITYEQYF.